Listed below are T cell receptor beta chains from one sample, sequenced in a study of T cells in Graves' hyperthyroidism and ophthalmopathy. One entry per CDR3 protein results from TCRdb running MiXCR on the multiplex PCR reads. The sample records under 450,000 distinct CDR3 sequences, 15% to 18% being singletons. Specimen: blood. The receptor set was obtained from a woman between 18 and 29 years old with Graves' hyperthyroidism. Both conserved end residues are part of each CDR3. A D gene is named only where the DNA matches it firmly. Not every row has a clone size; where given, it reads once, few, many or a size class.

cdr3_length	j_call	d_call	clone_size	v_call	cdr3_nt	cdr3_aa
13	TRBJ1-2	.	many	TRBV12-5	TGTGCTAGTGGTTTGTCCGGGACGCATGGCTACACCTTC	CASGLSGTHGYTF
16	TRBJ2-7	TRBD2	many	TRBV5-1	TGCGCCAGCAGCTTACCAACTAGCGGAGTTTCCTACGAGCAGTACTTC	CASSLPTSGVSYEQYF
14	TRBJ1-5	TRBD1	many	TRBV20-1	TGCAGTGCTAGAGATCCTACAGGGGGCCAGCCCCAGCATTTT	CSARDPTGGQPQHF
13	TRBJ2-2	.	many	TRBV18	TGTGCCAGCTCCGATCGACAGGCCGGGGAGCTGTTTTTT	CASSDRQAGELFF
14	TRBJ2-2	TRBD1	many	TRBV6-1	TGTGCCAGCAGAGGGACAGCAGGGGCCGGGGAGCTGTTTTTT	CASRGTAGAGELFF
16	TRBJ2-3	TRBD2	many	TRBV12-3/TRBV12-4	TGTGCCAGCAGTTTAGGGCCTAGCGGGGGCACAGATACGCAGTATTTT	CASSLGPSGGTDTQYF
15	TRBJ2-2	.	.	TRBV19	TGTGCCAGTACGCCACGGGCGACCAACACCGAGGAGCTGTTTTTT	CASTPRATNTEELFF
16	TRBJ2-3	TRBD2	many	TRBV6-2/TRBV6-3	TGTGCCAGCAGTCGGACCGGGACTAGGGGCACAGATACGCAGTATTTT	CASSRTGTRGTDTQYF
16	TRBJ2-5	.	.	TRBV5-1	TGCGCCAGCAGCTTGAGGGAAAAGAGGAACCAAGAGACCCAGTACTTC	CASSLREKRNQETQYF
13	TRBJ2-7	.	.	TRBV6-1	TGTGCCAGCAGGGGGGCATCCCCCTACGAGCAGTACTTC	CASRGASPYEQYF
17	TRBJ1-2	TRBD1	many	TRBV7-2	TGTGCCAGCAGCTTAAATTCGAGACAGGGATACCCTAGGGGCTACACCTTC	CASSLNSRQGYPRGYTF
13	TRBJ1-5	.	few	TRBV20-1	TGCAGTGCGGTCAGGGGTGGCAATCAGCCCCAGCATTTT	CSAVRGGNQPQHF
14	TRBJ2-1	.	.	TRBV7-3	TGTGCCAGCAGCCCCGGAGCAGGGTGGTACGAGCAGTTCTTC	CASSPGAGWYEQFF
19	TRBJ2-3	TRBD1	.	TRBV5-6	TGTGCCAGCAGCTTGGCTAGGACAGGGGGACATAGCCCCGCAGATACGCAGTATTTT	CASSLARTGGHSPADTQYF
16	TRBJ2-1	.	many	TRBV9	TGTGCCAGCAGCGTAGCTGGGGGACCGCTCTACAATGAGCAGTTCTTC	CASSVAGGPLYNEQFF
16	TRBJ2-3	.	many	TRBV18	TGTGCCAGCTCACCCTTCGACCAGGGGGGGACAGATACGCAGTATTTT	CASSPFDQGGTDTQYF